This T cell receptor beta chain was sequenced during a study of molecular identifiers for immune sequencing clone quantification. Across the whole study: Replicate runs used RNA from roughly 20,000 or 100,000 naive CD8 cells, which was split five ways into aliquots, and four of those aliquots were then sequenced. Findings and limits, study-wide: It was shown that clones above 20 RNA copies held over 99% of effector molecules, but under 1% in naive cells.

Naive CD8 T cells, phenotype CD8+CD4-CCR7+CD45RA+, were sorted. A remark on this clonotype: Antigen unknown. Given a much more abundant clone one base away, this may be a read error.

With listed TCR primers and previously described methods, bulk TCR libraries were prepared. Using its own MiXCR run on the PCR reads, TCRdb lists one record per CDR3 protein. The table includes about half a million distinct CDR3 sequences, about 20% detected once. The CDR3 runs 15 residues. Germline values: CDR1 SGHRS, CDR2 YFSETQ. After removal of 4 bases from V and 4 bases from J, the junction contained 9 bases not matched to a gene. The sample was naive CD8+ T cells from blood, with Jurkat cell RNA spiked in. Subset given: FACS-sorted CD8+CD4-CCR7+CD45RA+ naive T cells. The receptor was derived from a human donor in good health. Some libraries in this study had Jurkat cell RNA spiked in. This chain links TRBV5-1 with TRBJ1-1, with TRBD1 identical over 8 bases. In nucleotides, the CDR3 is TGCGCCAGCAGCCCGTGGGACAGGTTGAGCACTGAAGCTTTCTTT. It encodes CASSPWDRLSTEAFF.